Presented here are 13 T cell receptor beta chains from one specimen sequenced in a study of blood T cell repertoires in COVID-19 (dated by TCRdb to the early 2020s). Receptor amplification or capture employed the immunoSEQ multiplex PCR assay. What TCRdb holds here is the immuneACCESS table cut down to in-frame rearrangements. Part of the clones is not present; checked against another copy, under half of the missing clones reflect an unresolved V gene, and the others are unexplained. This sample gives around 220,000 clones in total; around 82% of them show up just once. In total, the top ten clones hold 4.5% to 5% of the sample. The sequencing sample was made of peripheral blood. Every receptor here comes from a woman aged 80 or older with active or convalescent COVID-19.

Points on this clone: Other DNA sequences of this sample code for an identical CDR3. The chain employs TRBV28 and TRBJ2-5; perhaps TRBD1 as D (6 bases). CDR3 length: 13 amino acids. The V and J ends lost 2 bases and 5 bases respectively, with 9 bases between them. The germline gives CDR1 MDHEN, CDR2 SYDVKM. The CDR3 nucleotides are TGTGCCAGCAGTTTAGGGGGCCGGGAGACCCAGTACTTC. This gives the protein CASSLGGRETQYF.

The chain joins TRBV19 to TRBJ1-5, with TRBD1 matching over 8 bases. Looked up from germline, CDR1 is LNHDA and CDR2 is SQIVND (reference sequence). V dropped 6 bases and J dropped 1; count of bases not matched to a gene: 8. The CDR3 runs to 16 residues. CDR3 bases: TGTGCCAGTAGACAACAGGGGGGAGCGAGCAATCAGCCCCAGCATTTT. Translated, it gives CASRQQGGASNQPQHF.

The chain couples TRBV12-3 or TRBV12-4 to TRBJ1-1; no definite D call. V lost 5 bases to trimming and J lost 0 bases, with 7 bases between them. This CDR3 region has 13 residues. CDR3: CASSGQLNTEAFF. The CDR3 DNA is TGTGCCAGCAGTGGGCAGTTGAACACTGAAGCTTTCTTT.

The genes are TRBV27 and TRBJ2-7, with TRBD2 matching over 7 bases. J gave up 1 base and V 5 bases, and 8 bases lay outside the gene matches. Germline-derived CDR1 and CDR2 are MNHEY and SMNVEV (reference sequence). This CDR3 comprises 15 residues. The CDR3: CASSPGGYRSYEQYF. The DNA for the CDR3 is TGTGCCAGCAGTCCCGGGGGGTATAGGTCCTACGAGCAGTACTTC.

J is TRBJ1-1 and V is TRBV4-2, with D uncertain. Germline V gives CDR1 LGHNA, CDR2 YNFKEQ. Deletions cut 1 base from V and 11 bases from J, with 14 bases between. This CDR3 is built from 13 residues. DNA for the CDR3: TGTGCCAGCAGCCAAGGACACGGGATCGGTGCTTTCTTT. It translates to CASSQGHGIGAFF.

This rearrangement joins TRBV3-1 (or the pseudogene TRBV3-2) to TRBJ1-2, with 7 bases fitting TRBD1. J lost 2 bases, V lost 0 bases, and 6 bases had no gene match. This CDR3 spans 16 amino acids. The V gene's germline CDR1 is LGHDT and CDR2 YNNKEL (reference sequence). CDR3 amino acids: CASSQEGGQMNYGYTF. CDR3 nucleotide sequence: TGTGCCAGCAGCCAAGAAGGGGGACAGATGAACTATGGCTACACCTTC.

V and J are TRBV6-5 and TRBJ2-1, with 8 bases that match TRBD2. Unmatched junction bases numbered 9, after V lost 8 bases and J lost 3 bases. The germline V gene encodes CDR1 MNHEY and CDR2 SVGAGI. CDR3 length equals 15 residues. The CDR3 DNA reads as TGTGCCAGCGGGGTCAGCGGGGGTGGCTACAATGAGCAGTTCTTC. Its translation is CASGVSGGGYNEQFF.

This clone was counted only a few times. This chain links TRBV24-1 with TRBJ2-7; maybe TRBD1 (5 bases). CDR1 and CDR2 from the germline V gene are KGHDR and SFDVKD. There are 13 residues in the CDR3. Trimming cost V 4 bases and J 2 bases, with 8 bases left between them. The CDR3 reads CATSDDRTYEQYF. CDR3 in DNA: TGTGCCACCAGTGACGACAGAACCTACGAGCAGTACTTC.

The table lists this clone with a few counts. V usage is TRBV27 and J usage is TRBJ2-1, with no clear D. Per germline, CDR1 MNHEY and CDR2 SMNVEV (reference sequence). The V and J ends lost 6 bases and 8 bases respectively, with 11 bases between them. The CDR3 contains 12 residues. The CDR3 protein is CASRRIPHEQFF. CDR3 nucleotide sequence: TGTGCCAGCAGGAGGATACCACATGAGCAGTTCTTC.

The chain carries TRBV10-3 and TRBJ2-1, with TRBD1 matching 7 bases. The V segment lost 6 bases and the J segment 7 bases; nucleotides outside the gene matches: 9. Germline V gene sequence: CDR1 ENHRY, CDR2 SYGVKD. The CDR3 has 14 residues. The CDR3 spells CAISTGAIANEQFF. The DNA for the CDR3 is TGTGCCATCAGCACAGGGGCTATCGCGAATGAGCAGTTCTTC.

This clone was detected a few times. V gene TRBV9 combines with J gene TRBJ1-6, with a weak D call TRBD1 (5 bases). Germline loops: CDR1 SGDLS, CDR2 YYNGEE. This CDR3 contains 15 residues. V lost 4 bases and J lost 9, with 17 bases in between. CDR3 DNA: TGTGCCAGCAGCCTCAACCAGGGCTCGCCTTCACCCCTCCACTTT. This codes for CASSLNQGSPSPLHF.

The chain couples TRBV6-4 to TRBJ1-4; D gene unclear. The CDR3 length is 15 residues. CDR1 is MRHNA and CDR2 is SNTAGT in the germline V gene. Trimming shortened V by 4 bases and J by 2 bases, and 11 bases separated the two germline ends. In DNA form, the CDR3 reads TGTGCCAGCAGTGTGGGGAGATCTACTAATGAAAAACTGTTTTTT. As protein: CASSVGRSTNEKLFF.

This clone was detected only once. The chain couples TRBV28 to TRBJ1-6; 8 positions match TRBD1. The CDR3 is made up of 18 amino acids. Germline values: CDR1 MDHEN, CDR2 SYDVKM. V trimming: 3 bases; J trimming: 5 bases; junction bases outside the gene matches: 12. In DNA, the CDR3 is TGTGCCAGCAGTTTTTCTAGGCGGACAGGGATCGATAATTCACCCCTCCACTTT. Translated, it gives CASSFSRRTGIDNSPLHF.